This T cell receptor beta chain was identified in a study of blood T cell repertoires in COVID-19 (dated by TCRdb to 2020 to 2021). General notes on the study: The collaborator samples originated in the United States, Italy and Spain and spanned the acute and convalescent phases of COVID-19. A freely available public database, intended as a resource for researchers studying the immune response to SARS-CoV-2, is where the repertoires were released. The prospective study material was composed of cDNA or gDNA derived from T cells, B-cell-depleted T cells, or PBMCs. A de-identified subject ID, COVID-19 status, age in years and sex were almost always included in the sample metadata. Where available, HLA class I and class II types were taken from metadata supplied by the sample provider and were not determined by assay-based typing. The dataset comprised deeply sampled blood TCRbeta repertoires from subjects exposed to, actively infected with, or recovered from COVID-19. Samples were obtained from the ongoing ImmuneRACE study (first 160 participants) and from 950 to 1,500 subjects provided by 6 global collaborators.

V is pared back by 3 bases and J by 8 bases, with 23 bases lying between the germline termini. The germline V gene (reference sequence) sets CDR1 to LNHNV and CDR2 to YYDKDF. The CDR3 starts with the cysteine, ends with the phenylalanine, and has 17 residues. CDR3 DNA is the only sequence kept; it has 51 bases, read in frame from the first base. As for this clone: What antigen it recognizes has not been identified. The record has no base qualities; no much larger clone is one base away.

The immunoSEQ Assay, a bias-controlled multiplex PCR, was used to amplify TCRbeta CDR3 regions from genomic DNA. The original pipeline was this. The number of nucleated cells in each sample was estimated by amplification of reference gene primers within the assay. To quantify the absolute abundance of each unique TCRbeta CDR3 rearrangement, sequence reads were collapsed and filtered. For each sample, productive Simpson clonality was calculated by taking the square root of Simpson's diversity index across productive rearrangements. What TCRdb holds here is the immuneACCESS table cut down to in-frame rearrangements. Part of the clones is not present; checked against another copy, under half of the missing clones reflect an unresolved V gene, and the others are unexplained. The V and J calls and clone size were taken over from that table, and D and trimming were inferred from the DNA. This sample lists about 270,000 clones; around 93% were detected once. Roughly 2.8% of the sample goes to the ten largest clones.

Overall study outcomes, separate from this receptor: The quantity of clinical and demographic metadata differed by source and by participant and was supplied without curation.

Participants in the prospective study were aged about 18 to 90 years, lived in more than 20 United States geographic areas, and enrolled through a virtual design. In the prospective study, participants were assigned to cohorts based on the clinical history participants reported in a screening survey and a study questionnaire. A participant counted as exposed if, within 2 weeks of entering the study, that participant had been in contact with someone who had a PCR-confirmed or clinician-diagnosed COVID-19 case. Each participant in the prospective study had whole blood, serum and a nasopharyngeal or oropharyngeal swab collected by mobile phlebotomists. Additional blood draws and questionnaires over an approximately two-month period could optionally be provided by prospective study participants. Blood samples from the prospective study were shipped frozen or at room temperature prior to DNA extraction.

The clonotype comes from a man aged 40-49 years who had been exposed to COVID-19. The chain was built from TRBV15 and TRBJ2-1, and the D gene may be TRBD2, 6 bases matching. Source material: PBMCs or T cells enriched from blood (not recorded which). The nucleotide sequence reads TGTGCCACCAGCAGCTCCAGGCGCGGGACCCCTGAGCATGAGCAGTTCTTC. This codes for CATSSSRRGTPEHEQFF.